Below, 10 T cell receptor beta chains from the same sample are listed, as sequenced in a study of blood T cells in healthy people across ages. PCR was performed a second time for about 6 to 12 cycles using a sample-barcoded 5' primer and a J-beta primer mix. TCRdb re-analysed the 5' RACE reads in MiXCR, keeping a single row per CDR3 protein. The table lists around 990,000 distinct CDR3 sequences, less than 45% of them singletons. The sample comprised blood. These receptors originate from a man aged 18 to 35 in good health.

The CDR3 is CSARDLRPRRTGTQYF. CDR3 in DNA: TGCAGTGCTAGAGATCTCCGCCCCAGGCGTACGGGGACCCAGTACTTC. The chain employs TRBV20-1 and TRBJ2-5, with D unclear. The CDR3 sequence is 16 residues long. Trimming took 0 bases from V and 7 from J, leaving 21 bases between them. CDR1 is DFQATT and CDR2 is SNEGSKA in the germline V gene (reference sequence).

This CDR3 reads CASSPNRGHGYTF. The CDR3 region has the DNA TGTGCCAGCAGTCCAAACAGGGGACATGGCTACACCTTC. The V call is TRBV12-3 or TRBV12-4, the J call TRBJ1-2; 7 bases align to TRBD1. The CDR3 runs 13 residues. Unmatched junction bases numbered 6, after V lost 5 bases and J lost 6 bases.

The genes are TRBV29-1 and TRBJ2-4, with no clear D. The J call is uncertain, as TRBJ2-7 better fits the DNA end. The CDR3 spans 12 residues. Germline-derived CDR1 and CDR2 are SQVTM and ANQGSEA. The CDR3 DNA is TGCAGCGTTAAAGTTGTACCCTACGAGCAGTACTTC. Its protein is CSVKVVPYEQYF.

The table lists this clonotype with a few counts. This chain uses TRBV6-6 with TRBJ1-2, with D unclear. CDR1 and CDR2 (germline): MNHNY, SVGAGI (reference sequence). V lost 2 bases to trimming and J lost 2 bases, with 18 bases between them. The CDR3 consists of 17 residues. This CDR3 is CASSYDLVSTENYGYTF. In nucleotides, the CDR3 is TGTGCCAGCAGTTACGACCTGGTTTCTACAGAAAACTATGGCTACACCTTC.

The rearrangement uses TRBV7-6 and TRBJ2-1; unclear D gene. Germline V gene lookup returns CDR1 SGHVS and CDR2 FNYEAQ. The ends were cut back, 2 bases at V and 0 bases at J, with 8 bases in the middle. The CDR3 is made up of 15 amino acids. The CDR3 DNA reads as TGTGCCAGCAGCTTAATAAGCGTCTCCTACAATGAGCAGTTCTTC. Translated, it gives CASSLISVSYNEQFF.

The chain combines TRBV25-1 with TRBJ1-2; 11 nucleotides align to TRBD1. The germline gives CDR1 MGHDK, CDR2 SYGVNS. The CDR3 loop spans 15 amino acids. V dropped 1 base and J dropped 4; count of bases not matched to a gene: 2. This CDR3 reads CASSELGTGGYGYTF. CDR3 in DNA: TGTGCCAGCAGTGAATTGGGGACAGGGGGCTATGGCTACACCTTC.

This clonotype was observed a handful of times. V usage is TRBV27 and J usage is TRBJ1-1; the D is unclear. The germline CDR1 and CDR2 sequences are MNHEY and SMNVEV (reference sequence). The CDR3 is made up of 14 amino acids. V lost 4 bases and J 3 bases, leaving 12 bases between the germline ends. The CDR3 here is CASSSARADTEAFF. The CDR3 nucleotides are TGTGCCAGCAGTTCTGCACGGGCGGACACTGAAGCTTTCTTT.

This clonotype showed up just a few times. This chain's CDR3 is CASSQELGAMNGYTF. The CDR3 DNA reads as TGTGCCAGCTCCCAAGAATTGGGGGCTATGAATGGCTACACCTTC. J is TRBJ1-2 and V is TRBV4-2, with TRBD1 as a possible D gene (6 bases). Trimming pared 8 bases from V and 6 bases from J, leaving 22 bases between. CDR1 is LGHNA and CDR2 is YNFKEQ in the germline V gene. The CDR3 totals 15 residues.

This clonotype was picked up a small number of times. This chain links TRBV20-1 with TRBJ2-1; tentative D call: TRBD2 (6 bases). Germline CDR1 is DFQATT and CDR2 is SNEGSKA (reference sequence). V lost 7 bases and J 6 bases, leaving 13 bases between the germline ends. CDR3 size: 12 residues. The CDR3 sequence: CSGLGTINEQFF. The CDR3 DNA reads as TGCAGTGGACTAGGAACTATCAATGAGCAGTTCTTC.

This clonotype has ten or more counts. Being one base from a much bigger clone, this may be a read error. The J gene is TRBJ2-1, the V gene TRBV27; the match to TRBD2 covers 9 bases. The end of the DNA fits TRBJ2-7 better, so the J call may be wrong. The CDR3 spans 15 residues. The germline CDR1 and CDR2 sequences are MNHEY and SMNVEV (reference sequence). The CDR3 nucleotides read TGTGCCAGCAGTTTACAGCGGGGGGCCTACAATGAGCAGTACTTC. Amino acids: CASSLQRGAYNEQYF.